Shown below are 32 T cell receptor beta chains from a single sample sequenced in a study of blood T cells in healthy people across ages. Then a second PCR, running roughly 7 to 11 cycles, was carried out with a sample-barcoded 5' primer and a J-beta primer mix. TCRdb reprocessed the 5' RACE reads via MiXCR and lists one record per CDR3 protein. The table shows 1.5 million to 2 million distinct CDR3 sequences, with approximately 50% occurring only once. The sequenced sample consisted of blood. All receptors derive from a woman aged 40 to 49 in good health.

The rearrangement joins TRBV6-2 or TRBV6-3 to TRBJ1-5; D gene uncertain. The germline V gene encodes CDR1 MNHEY and CDR2 SVGEGT. The CDR3 extends over 13 amino acids. Trimming pared 9 bases from V and 3 bases from J, leaving 12 bases between. CDR3: CASTEGYNQPQHF. CDR3 DNA sequence: TGTGCCAGTACGGAAGGTTACAATCAGCCCCAGCATTTT.

The rearrangement links TRBV15 to TRBJ1-5, with D possibly matching TRBD1 (6 bases). CDR1 and CDR2 (germline): LNHNV, YYDKDF (reference sequence). Deletions cut 1 base from V and 3 bases from J, with 7 bases between. The CDR3 loop spans 14 amino acids. CDR3 sequence reads: CATSRAGVNQPQHF. The CDR3 bases are TGTGCCACCAGCAGAGCAGGGGTCAATCAGCCCCAGCATTTT.

The chain has TRBV25-1 and TRBJ2-4, with TRBD2 identical over 9 bases. Near its end, the DNA agrees better with TRBJ2-5, so the J call may be wrong. CDR1 is MGHDK, CDR2 SYGVNS, per germline. CDR3 length equals 15 residues. CDR3 bases: TGTGCCAGCAGTGCAGTAGCGGGAGTGAGGGAGACCCAGTACTTC. The encoded protein is CASSAVAGVRETQYF.

The rearrangement uses TRBV7-2 and TRBJ2-1, with D hard to call. The germline gives CDR1 SGHTA, CDR2 FQGNSA. The CDR3 length is 13 residues. The V gene lost 5 bases and the J gene lost 6 bases, with 11 bases spanning the gap. The CDR3 DNA reads as TGTGCCAGCAGCCCCTTTGTTACCAATGAGCAGTTCTTC. Translating gives CASSPFVTNEQFF.

This sequence joins TRBV7-3 and TRBJ1-1; D is perhaps TRBD1 (5 bases). Trimming took 6 bases from V and 5 from J, leaving 13 bases between them. Germline V gives CDR1 SGHTA, CDR2 FQGTGA. The CDR3 length is 13 residues. The CDR3: CASRQEGITEAFF. CDR3 bases: TGTGCCAGCAGACAGGAAGGGATAACTGAAGCTTTCTTT.

This clonotype was found a few times. The V gene is TRBV20-1, the J gene TRBJ2-5; D might be TRBD1 or TRBD2, each matching 6 bases. CDR1 is DFQATT and CDR2 is SNEGSKA in the germline V gene (reference sequence). The CDR3 totals 14 residues. V was shortened by 3 bases and J by 4 bases, with 15 bases between the two germline ends. DNA for the CDR3: TGCAGTGCTAGGGTCGGGGGCCGGAGAGAGACCCAGTACTTC. It codes for CSARVGGRRETQYF.

This chain joins TRBV7-2 and TRBJ2-3, with 8 bases matching TRBD2. V gave up 1 base and J gave up 3 bases; unmatched junction bases: 9. The CDR3 sequence is 17 residues long. Germline V lookup: CDR1 SGHTA, CDR2 FQGNSA. CDR3 bases: TGTGCCAGCAGCTTAGTAAGGGGCGGGGGGTCGACAGATACGCAGTATTTT. Protein product: CASSLVRGGGSTDTQYF.

This chain joins TRBV5-5 and TRBJ2-7; D gene uncertain. Looked up from germline, CDR1 is SGHKS and CDR2 is YYEKEE (reference sequence). This CDR3 is 13 amino acids long. The V and J ends lost 3 bases and 2 bases respectively, with 9 bases between them. CDR3: CASSWARPYEQYF. The CDR3 bases are TGTGCCAGCAGCTGGGCAAGGCCCTACGAGCAGTACTTC.

V is TRBV7-9 and J is TRBJ1-2, with 9 nucleotides matching TRBD1. This CDR3 has 14 amino acids. Germline CDR1 is SEHNR and CDR2 is FQNEAQ (reference sequence). V dropped 7 bases and J dropped 4; count of bases not matched to a gene: 7. The CDR3 is CASTKATGGYGYTF. The CDR3 region has the DNA TGTGCCAGCACCAAAGCGACAGGGGGCTATGGCTACACCTTC.

The rearrangement joins TRBV9 to TRBJ1-4; D may be TRBD1 (6 bases). CDR3 length: 15 amino acids. The V gene's germline CDR1 is SGDLS and CDR2 YYNGEE. V was shortened by 4 bases and J by 7 bases, with 17 bases between the two germline ends. Here the CDR3 DNA reads TGTGCCAGCAGCCAACAGACAGGTCGGGTTGAAAAACTGTTTTTT. Its translation is CASSQQTGRVEKLFF.

This clonotype was detected a few times. This rearrangement joins TRBV4-3 to TRBJ1-4; the D gene is possibly TRBD1 (6 bases). Germline lookup yields CDR1 LGHNA and CDR2 YSLEER. The CDR3 sequence is 13 residues long. Trimming shortened V by 3 bases and J by 7 bases, and 9 bases separated the two germline ends. The CDR3 is CASSQQTGEKLFF. Written as DNA, the CDR3 is TGCGCCAGCAGCCAGCAGACAGGTGAAAAACTGTTTTTT.

V is TRBV7-9 and J is TRBJ2-1; 9 nucleotides match TRBD2. Germline loops: CDR1 SEHNR, CDR2 FQNEAQ (reference sequence). The ends lost 4 bases at V and 3 bases at J; junction bases unmatched: 13. This CDR3 has 18 amino acids. In DNA, the CDR3 is TGTGCCAGCAGCTACGCCGGGACTAGCCCTTATAGCTACAATGAGCAGTTCTTC. Its translation is CASSYAGTSPYSYNEQFF.

This clonotype was counted a few times. CDR3 in DNA: TGCAGTGCTCCCGGGCCAGCGGGGGAGGCTGAGCAGTTCTTC. Protein sequence: CSAPGPAGEAEQFF. The chain uses TRBV20-1 and TRBJ2-1; 8 bases agree with TRBD2. The germline V gene encodes CDR1 DFQATT and CDR2 SNEGSKA (reference sequence). The CDR3 loop spans 14 amino acids. J lost 9 bases, V lost 5 bases, and 12 bases had no gene match.

The chain recombines TRBV4-1 with TRBJ2-1; D ambiguous. This CDR3 contains 14 residues. With 4 bases removed from V and 7 bases from J, the gap between germline ends came to 14 bases. Germline values: CDR1 MGHRA, CDR2 YSYEKL. The CDR3 here is CASSLLMGNNEQFF. The CDR3 nucleotides are TGCGCCAGCAGCCTACTGATGGGCAATAATGAGCAGTTCTTC.

The J gene is TRBJ2-1, the V gene TRBV29-1; TRBD1 aligns across 9 bases. The CDR3 has 13 amino acids. Germline trimming cut 3 bases from V and 7 bases from J; bases unmatched to any gene: 4. Germline V gives CDR1 SQVTM, CDR2 ANQGSEA. DNA of the CDR3: TGCAGCGTTGAGGGGACAGGGAAGAATGAGCAGTTCTTC. This codes for CSVEGTGKNEQFF.

The V and J genes are TRBV2 and TRBJ1-1; D is unclear. CDR1 is SNHLY and CDR2 is FYNNEI in the germline V gene. This CDR3 region has 13 residues. Trimming removed 3 bases at V and 3 bases at J, with 8 bases between. Written as DNA, the CDR3 is TGTGCCAGCAGTGAGGAACGGTACACTGAAGCTTTCTTT. Translated: CASSEERYTEAFF.

This clonotype appeared a few times. The V and J genes are TRBV4-1 and TRBJ2-1; D call uncertain. CDR1 is MGHRA, CDR2 YSYEKL, per germline. V lost 1 base to trimming and J lost 6 bases, with 16 bases between them. This CDR3 has 16 amino acids. CDR3 residues: CASSQVGQPSSNEQFF. CDR3 coding DNA: TGCGCCAGCAGCCAAGTGGGTCAGCCTTCAAGCAATGAGCAGTTCTTC.

This chain's CDR3 is CASSDKETQYF. Written as DNA, the CDR3 is TGTGCCAGCAGTGATAAAGAGACCCAGTACTTC. The chain has TRBV12-3 or TRBV12-4 and TRBJ2-5; D remains ambiguous. Trimming took off 5 bases at V and 3 bases at J, with 4 bases between the two ends. The CDR3 consists of 11 residues.

The sample holds a few counts of this clonotype. This chain joins TRBV6-2 or TRBV6-3 and TRBJ2-1; perhaps D is TRBD1 or TRBD2 (5 bases each). The CDR3 spans 15 residues. Trimming removed 7 bases from V and 10 bases from J, with 23 bases in between. Germline loops: CDR1 MNHEY, CDR2 SVGEGT. Written as DNA, the CDR3 is TGTGCCAGCATGAGGGGACCCCCCGAATCTGTAGAGCAGTTCTTC. It codes for CASMRGPPESVEQFF.

The table lists this clonotype with a few counts. In DNA, the CDR3 is TGTGCCAGCAGCAGAAAACGAGATACGCAGTATTTT. As protein: CASSRKRDTQYF. The gene calls are TRBV7-2 and TRBJ2-3; D is ambiguous. Trimming took 5 bases from V and 5 from J, leaving 8 bases between them. The CDR3 is 12 amino acids. Germline V lookup: CDR1 SGHTA, CDR2 FQGNSA.

The rearrangement links TRBV27 to TRBJ2-1; a weak D match, TRBD2 (6 bases). V was cut by 0 bases and J by 9 bases, with 9 bases left in between. This CDR3 has 13 residues. CDR1 is MNHEY and CDR2 is SMNVEV in the germline V gene (reference sequence). CDR3 sequence: CASSLSEGSEQFF. CDR3 coding DNA: TGTGCCAGCAGTTTATCGGAGGGCAGTGAGCAGTTCTTC.

In DNA form, the CDR3 reads TGCAGCGCTGTATCGCGGGGAAACATTCAGTACTTC. Its protein is CSAVSRGNIQYF. The chain employs TRBV29-1 and TRBJ2-4; tentative D call: TRBD2 (6 bases). CDR1 and CDR2 (germline): SQVTM, ANQGSEA. The V and J ends lost 7 bases and 6 bases respectively, with 13 bases between them. The CDR3 sequence is 12 residues long.

This clonotype turned up a few times. The CDR3 DNA sequence: TGCAGCGTACAAACCAGCACAGATACGCAGTATTTT. Translation: CSVQTSTDTQYF. The J gene is TRBJ2-3, the V gene TRBV29-1; D not resolved. The ends were cut back, 6 bases at V and 0 bases at J, with 7 bases in the middle. Germline V gene data show CDR1 as SQVTM and CDR2 as ANQGSEA. The CDR3 loop spans 12 amino acids.

The rearrangement uses TRBV7-2 and TRBJ1-4; 10 positions agree with TRBD1. V lost 6 bases and J lost 5; bases outside the gene matches: 6. Looked up from germline, CDR1 is SGHTA and CDR2 is FQGNSA. The CDR3 contains 15 residues. CDR3 region: CASSGPGQGNEKLFF. CDR3 sequence (DNA): TGTGCCAGCAGTGGGCCGGGACAGGGGAATGAAAAACTGTTTTTT.

The chain employs TRBV10-3 and TRBJ1-2; 8 bases are shared with TRBD1. Looked up from germline, CDR1 is ENHRY and CDR2 is SYGVKD. V shed 3 bases and J 0 bases; nucleotides not matched to a gene: 9. This CDR3 spans 17 amino acids. CDR3 region: CAISDSAGGIANYGYTF. As DNA, the CDR3 is TGTGCCATCAGTGATTCGGCAGGGGGCATTGCTAACTATGGCTACACCTTC.

The chain has TRBV12-3 or TRBV12-4 and TRBJ2-5, with 8 bases aligning to TRBD2. This CDR3 contains 14 residues. Trimming at V came to 3 bases and at J to 3 bases, leaving 3 bases not matched to a gene. The chain's CDR3 is CASSFGGGKETQYF. The CDR3 nucleotides are TGTGCCAGCAGTTTCGGGGGGGGGAAAGAGACCCAGTACTTC.

The chain links TRBV5-1 to TRBJ2-1, with 10 bases lining up with TRBD1. The junction had 12 bases not matched to a gene; V was cut back by 3 bases and J by 6 bases. The CDR3 is 17 amino acids. Germline V lookup: CDR1 SGHRS, CDR2 YFSETQ. For the CDR3, the DNA is TGCGCCAGCAGCTCAGGACAGGGGGGCTCTTTTGGCAATGAGCAGTTCTTC. As protein: CASSSGQGGSFGNEQFF.

The V call is TRBV6-6, the J call TRBJ2-3; TRBD1 is a possible D gene (8 bases). The CDR3 totals 14 residues. The germline V and J ends were trimmed by 9 bases and 5 bases, with 18 bases remaining between them. The germline CDR1 and CDR2 sequences are MNHNY and SVGAGI (reference sequence). CDR3 in DNA: TGTGCCAGGAACAGGACAGGGACTAAAGATACGCAGTATTTT. This gives the protein CARNRTGTKDTQYF.

This clonotype was detected a few times. The rearrangement uses TRBV6-2 or TRBV6-3 and TRBJ2-1, with D uncertain. The CDR3 is 13 amino acids. CDR1 is MNHEY, CDR2 SVGEGT, per germline. With 2 bases removed from V and 5 bases from J, the gap between germline ends came to 7 bases. The chain's CDR3 is CASSYPVNNEQFF. The CDR3, as DNA: TGTGCCAGCAGTTACCCGGTGAACAATGAGCAGTTCTTC.

J is TRBJ1-6 and V is TRBV21-1. TRBV21-1 is tagged as a pseudogene. This CDR3 is 17 amino acids long. As DNA, the CDR3 is TGTGCCAGCAGCAAAAGCCAGGTTGGCTCCTATAATTCACCCCTCCACTTT. The encoded protein is CASSKSQVGSYNSPLHF.

The genes are TRBV18 and TRBJ2-3; 7 nucleotides line up with TRBD1. Trimming cost V 0 bases and J 2 bases; bases outside gene matches: 5. This CDR3 has 16 residues. The germline gives CDR1 KGHSH, CDR2 LQKENI. CDR3 DNA sequence: TGTGCCAGCTCACCACCGACAGGGAAGGTCACAGATACGCAGTATTTT. Protein: CASSPPTGKVTDTQYF.

In its sample, this clonotype was seen a few times. This rearrangement joins TRBV9 to TRBJ2-6; TRBD1 matches 11 bases. Trimming took 3 bases from V and 3 from J; bases not matched to a gene: 8. The length of the CDR3 is 18 residues. Germline V CDR1 and CDR2: SGDLS, YYNGEE. This CDR3 reads CASSAFGQGAYGANVLTF. DNA of the CDR3: TGTGCCAGCAGCGCTTTCGGACAGGGGGCTTATGGGGCCAACGTCCTGACTTTC.